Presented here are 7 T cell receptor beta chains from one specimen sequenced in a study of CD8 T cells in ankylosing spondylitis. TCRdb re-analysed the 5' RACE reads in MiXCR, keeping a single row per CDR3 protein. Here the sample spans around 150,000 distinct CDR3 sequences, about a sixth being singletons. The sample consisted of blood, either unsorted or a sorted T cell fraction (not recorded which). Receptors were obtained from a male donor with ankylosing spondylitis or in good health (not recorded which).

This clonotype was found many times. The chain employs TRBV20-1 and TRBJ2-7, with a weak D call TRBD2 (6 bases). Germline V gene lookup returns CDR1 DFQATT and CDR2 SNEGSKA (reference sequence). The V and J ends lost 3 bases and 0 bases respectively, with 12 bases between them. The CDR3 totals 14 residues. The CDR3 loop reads CSASVAAYSYEQYF. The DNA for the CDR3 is TGCAGTGCTAGCGTAGCGGCGTACTCCTACGAGCAGTACTTC.

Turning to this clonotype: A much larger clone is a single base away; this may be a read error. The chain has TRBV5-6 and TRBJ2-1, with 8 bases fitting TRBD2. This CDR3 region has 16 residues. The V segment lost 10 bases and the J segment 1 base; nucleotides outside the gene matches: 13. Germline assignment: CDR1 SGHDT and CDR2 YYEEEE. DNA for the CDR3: TGTGCCTGCACCGGGGGGGCAGGGAGGTCCTACAATGAGCAGTTCTTC. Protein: CACTGGAGRSYNEQFF.

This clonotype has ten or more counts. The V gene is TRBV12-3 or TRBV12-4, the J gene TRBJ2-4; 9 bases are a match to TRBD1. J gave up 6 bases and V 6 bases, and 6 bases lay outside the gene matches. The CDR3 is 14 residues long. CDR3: CASRGTGTINIQYF. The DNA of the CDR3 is TGTGCCAGCAGAGGGACAGGGACCATAAACATTCAGTACTTC.

CDR3 sequence (DNA): TGCAGTGCTAGAGATCCAAGAGCAGAAACGAACACTGAAGCTTTCTTT. It translates to CSARDPRAETNTEAFF. The gene calls are TRBV20-1 and TRBJ1-1, with D unclear. Germline V gene sequence: CDR1 DFQATT, CDR2 SNEGSKA (reference sequence). V dropped 0 bases and J dropped 1 base, with 15 bases sitting between them. The CDR3 extends over 16 amino acids.

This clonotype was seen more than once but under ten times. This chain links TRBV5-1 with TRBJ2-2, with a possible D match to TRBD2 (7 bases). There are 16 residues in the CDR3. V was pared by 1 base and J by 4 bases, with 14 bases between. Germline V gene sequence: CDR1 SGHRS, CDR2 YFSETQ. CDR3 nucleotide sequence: TGCGCCAGCAGCTTGAACGGGGGGCAGGGCACCGGGGAGCTGTTTTTT. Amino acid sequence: CASSLNGGQGTGELFF.

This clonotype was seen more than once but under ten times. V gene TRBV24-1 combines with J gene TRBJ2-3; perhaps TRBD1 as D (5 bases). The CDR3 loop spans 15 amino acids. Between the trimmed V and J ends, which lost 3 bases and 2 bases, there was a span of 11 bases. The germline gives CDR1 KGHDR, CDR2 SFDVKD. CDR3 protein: CATSDNSGFTDTQYF. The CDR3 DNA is TGTGCCACCAGTGATAACTCAGGGTTCACAGATACGCAGTATTTT.

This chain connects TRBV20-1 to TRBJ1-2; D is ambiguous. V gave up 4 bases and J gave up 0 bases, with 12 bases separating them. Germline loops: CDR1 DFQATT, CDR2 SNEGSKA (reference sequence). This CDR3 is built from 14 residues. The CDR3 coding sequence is TGCAGTGCTACTCTCAGGACTCCTAACTATGGCTACACCTTC. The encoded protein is CSATLRTPNYGYTF.